This T cell receptor beta chain is from a study of CD8 T cells in ankylosing spondylitis. Findings and limits, study-wide: Reactive arthritis synovial fluid and blood previously showed some of these motif variants.

One entry per CDR3 protein results from TCRdb running MiXCR on the 5' RACE reads. The repertoire consists of roughly 180,000 distinct CDR3 sequences, with around 8.9% occurring once and the leading ten covering roughly 16%. This clonotype was seen repeatedly, ten times or more. Its target is unknown. This CDR3 spans 13 amino acids. Trimming pared 7 bases from V and 4 bases from J, leaving 13 bases between. This TCR came from a female donor with ankylosing spondylitis or in good health (not recorded which). The sequenced sample consisted of blood, either unsorted or a sorted T cell fraction (not recorded which). The rearrangement joins TRBV12-3 or TRBV12-4 to TRBJ1-1, with D maybe TRBD1 (5 bases). CDR3 coding DNA: TGTGCCAGCAACCTCTTGGGGGTCACTGAAGCTTTCTTT. Amino acids: CASNLLGVTEAFF.